This TCR beta chain was identified in a study of cytomegalovirus exposure and HLA in healthy donors. A word on this clone: Its target is unknown.

The donors were part of the validation cohort, which consisted of about 120 subjects and was separate from the first cohort of 670 or so subjects. Some clones are missing from TCRdb's copy, which holds only in-frame ones; the method was immunoSEQ multiplex PCR. The data show a few hundred thousand clones, 80% to 90% seen once. The CDR3 loop spans 14 amino acids. CDR1 and CDR2 (germline): ENHRY, SYGVKD. V shed 9 bases and J 3 bases; nucleotides not matched to a gene: 9. Study-wide points: Altogether, 164 TCR beta chains were recorded as cytomegalovirus-associated. Most TCR sequences proved rare, with some public TCRs found in many donors.

V gene TRBV10-3 combines with J gene TRBJ2-3; 7 bases are shared with TRBD1. Sequencing was done on a sample of PBMCs. The TCR comes from a woman aged 18-35 years in good health and CMV-seronegative. This CDR3 reads CAISAGTETDTQYF. The CDR3 nucleotides read TGTGCCATTTCCGCCGGGACAGAGACAGATACGCAGTATTTT.